The 29 T cell receptor beta chains presented below share a single source sample, sequenced in a study of blood T cell repertoires in COVID-19. Sequencing was performed with immunoSEQ multiplex PCR; in TCRdb, only in-frame clones are kept and a portion is missing. The table includes over 45,000 clones, approximately 88% detected once. The sequenced material came from peripheral blood. These receptor sequences come from a man between 40 and 49 years old with COVID-19, enrolled during active disease.

The rearrangement joins TRBV6-5 to TRBJ1-1; no firm D call. The CDR3 contains 13 residues. V dropped 7 bases and J dropped 6 bases, with 15 bases sitting between them. The germline V gene encodes CDR1 MNHEY and CDR2 SVGAGI. The CDR3, as DNA: TGTGCCAGCATTTTCGTAACCCAGGCTGAAGCTTTCTTT. Its protein product is CASIFVTQAEAFF.

The V gene is TRBV2, the J gene TRBJ2-3, with D possibly being TRBD1 (6 bases). V dropped 6 bases and J dropped 3 bases, with 10 bases sitting between them. There are 13 residues in the CDR3. Germline lookup yields CDR1 SNHLY and CDR2 FYNNEI. CDR3 amino acids: CASSGRGTDTQYF. The CDR3 DNA follows: TGTGCCAGCAGCGGTAGGGGGACAGATACGCAGTATTTT.

The rearrangement joins TRBV2 to TRBJ1-1; TRBD1 is a possible D gene (6 bases). Germline V gives CDR1 SNHLY, CDR2 FYNNEI. This CDR3 spans 13 amino acids. V lost 2 bases, J lost 3 bases, and 7 bases lay in between. CDR3 DNA sequence: TGTGCCAGCAGTGAACAGGGGTACACTGAAGCTTTCTTT. Residues: CASSEQGYTEAFF. Looking up the rest from reference TRBV2 and TRBJ1-1 gives the full variable domain: EPEVTQTPSHQVTQMGQEVILRCVPISNHLYFYWYRQILGQKVEFLVSFYNNEISEKSEIFDDQFSVERPDGSNFTLKIRSTKLEDSAMYFCASSEQGYTEAFFGQGTRLTVV.

This clone was seen only once. V gene TRBV2 combines with J gene TRBJ1-5; weak D call: TRBD1 (6 bases). In germline, CDR1 is SNHLY, CDR2 FYNNEI. The CDR3 is 13 residues long. With 6 bases removed from V and 4 bases from J, the gap between germline ends came to 10 bases. CDR3 DNA: TGTGCCAGCAGGGCAGGGGCTAATCAGCCCCAGCATTTT. Its protein is CASRAGANQPQHF.

The V call is TRBV5-5, the J call TRBJ2-7; TRBD1 aligns across 8 bases. Germline trimming cut 5 bases from V and 4 bases from J; bases unmatched to any gene: 8. This CDR3 is 14 amino acids long. The germline gives CDR1 SGHKS, CDR2 YYEKEE (reference sequence). CDR3 coding DNA: TGTGCCAGCAGTCCTACAGGGGGTATGTACGAGCAGTACTTC. Its protein is CASSPTGGMYEQYF.

V usage is TRBV11-3 and J usage is TRBJ2-3; 8 nucleotides agree with TRBD2. CDR3 length: 15 amino acids. Germline assignment: CDR1 SGHNT and CDR2 YENEEA. V lost 3 bases to trimming and J lost 0 bases; unmatched junction nucleotides: 2. CDR3 sequence: CASSFSGVSTDTQYF. The CDR3 DNA is TGTGCCAGCAGCTTTAGCGGGGTTAGCACAGATACGCAGTATTTT.

The rearrangement links TRBV19 to TRBJ1-5; tentative D call: TRBD1 (5 bases). CDR1 LNHDA and CDR2 SQIVND come from the germline V gene (reference sequence). The ends were cut back, 6 bases at V and 5 bases at J, with 17 bases in the middle. The CDR3 has 15 amino acids. CDR3: CASRPHSGKYQPQHF. The DNA for the CDR3 is TGTGCCAGTAGGCCTCACTCAGGGAAGTATCAGCCCCAGCATTTT.

The chain joins TRBV10-3 to TRBJ1-2; D is undetermined. The germline V gene has CDR1 ENHRY and CDR2 SYGVKD. V was shortened by 10 bases and J by 2 bases, with 20 bases between the two germline ends. There are 15 residues in the CDR3. DNA of the CDR3: TGTGCCACCGGGTCCGCCCCAATCCGAAACTATGGCTACACCTTC. Protein sequence: CATGSAPIRNYGYTF.

V is TRBV3-1 (or the pseudogene TRBV3-2) and J is TRBJ2-7; maybe TRBD2 (5 bases). The CDR3 contains 11 residues. Germline V gene sequence: CDR1 LGHDT, CDR2 YNNKEL (reference sequence). The V end was cut by 5 bases, the J end by 8 bases, with 10 bases between. The CDR3 region is CASSDGMKQYF. The DNA of the CDR3 is TGTGCCAGCAGCGACGGGATGAAGCAGTACTTC.

J is TRBJ2-5 and V is TRBV7-3, with D possibly being TRBD2 (5 bases). CDR3 length equals 13 residues. CDR1 and CDR2 (germline): SGHTA, FQGTGA. Trimming left V 6 bases short and J 1 base short, with 9 bases between. The CDR3 protein is CASSSGIQETQYF. Written as DNA, the CDR3 is TGTGCCAGCAGTTCCGGGATCCAAGAGACCCAGTACTTC.

The V gene is TRBV10-2, the J gene TRBJ1-2; no firm D call. CDR1 is WSHSY and CDR2 is SAAADI in the germline V gene. This CDR3 has 14 residues. Between the trimmed V and J ends, which lost 6 bases and 0 bases, there was a span of 11 bases. The CDR3 bases are TGCGCCAGCAGATCGAGGGATCCTAACTATGGCTACACCTTC. Amino acid sequence: CASRSRDPNYGYTF.

Remarks on this clone: Other nucleotide sequences from this sample produce the same CDR3. The chain carries TRBV3-1 (or the pseudogene TRBV3-2) and TRBJ1-5; tentative D call: TRBD1 (6 bases). There are 15 residues in the CDR3. Germline V lookup: CDR1 LGHDT, CDR2 YNNKEL (reference sequence). V shed 1 base and J shed 4 bases, with 11 bases lying between them. The CDR3 sequence: CASSQGRQGNQPQHF. The CDR3 DNA follows: TGTGCCAGCAGCCAAGGGCGCCAGGGGAATCAGCCCCAGCATTTT.

The chain joins TRBV2 to TRBJ2-2, with D perhaps TRBD1 (5 bases). CDR3 size: 14 residues. V lost 3 bases, J lost 6 bases, and 11 bases lay in between. Germline V lookup: CDR1 SNHLY, CDR2 FYNNEI. The CDR3 bases are TGTGCCAGCAGTGAGCAGGGATCGGCCGGGGAGCTGTTTTTT. Translated, it gives CASSEQGSAGELFF.

The rearrangement uses TRBV29-1 and TRBJ1-1; unclear D gene. Germline CDR1 and CDR2: SQVTM and ANQGSEA. Trimming left V 7 bases short and J 0 bases short, with 9 bases between. This CDR3 region has 12 residues. The CDR3 bases are TGCAGCGCTCATTCGGTGAACACTGAAGCTTTCTTT. Encoded protein: CSAHSVNTEAFF.

The J gene is TRBJ2-3, the V gene TRBV18; D gene ambiguous. V lost 3 bases, J lost 0 bases, and 10 bases lay in between. Per germline, CDR1 KGHSH and CDR2 LQKENI. The CDR3 totals 15 residues. Here the CDR3 reads CASSPSITSTDTQYF. CDR3 bases: TGTGCCAGCTCACCTTCCATAACAAGCACAGATACGCAGTATTTT.

The chain carries TRBV4-2 and TRBJ1-4; D gene ambiguous. The germline V gene has CDR1 LGHNA and CDR2 YNFKEQ. The CDR3 has 17 amino acids. The V gene lost 0 bases and the J gene lost 0 bases, with 11 bases spanning the gap. For the CDR3, the DNA is TGTGCCAGCAGCCAAGATCCGGCGGCAGCAACTAATGAAAAACTGTTTTTT. Translating it yields CASSQDPAAATNEKLFF.

The chain is built from TRBV5-6 and TRBJ2-4, with D hard to call. V lost 4 bases and J lost 5, with 7 bases in between. The germline V gene has CDR1 SGHDT and CDR2 YYEEEE. The CDR3 runs to 12 residues. DNA for the CDR3: TGTGCCAGCAGCGGGCCCGAAAACATTCAGTACTTC. Its translation is CASSGPENIQYF.

The chain is built from TRBV9 and TRBJ1-3; D may be TRBD1 (5 bases). This CDR3 contains 16 residues. Germline assignment: CDR1 SGDLS and CDR2 YYNGEE. Deletions cut 0 bases from V and 2 bases from J, with 12 bases between. The CDR3 DNA sequence: TGTGCCAGCAGCGTAGGAATGGGGGGACCTGGAAACACCATATATTTT. This translates into CASSVGMGGPGNTIYF.

The table lists this clone with a count of one. The gene calls are TRBV2 and TRBJ1-2; no clear D gene. Germline V gives CDR1 SNHLY, CDR2 FYNNEI. CDR3 length: 12 residues. Trimming removed 8 bases from V and 4 bases from J, with 11 bases in between. This CDR3 reads CASEGNSYGYTF. The CDR3 nucleotides are TGTGCCAGCGAGGGCAACTCCTATGGCTACACCTTC. The variable domain in full, completed from reference TRBV2 and TRBJ1-2, reads EPEVTQTPSHQVTQMGQEVILRCVPISNHLYFYWYRQILGQKVEFLVSFYNNEISEKSEIFDDQFSVERPDGSNFTLKIRSTKLEDSAMYFCASEGNSYGYTFGSGTRLTVV.

V gene TRBV11-2 combines with J gene TRBJ2-3; 7 nucleotides align to TRBD1. Germline CDR1 is SGHAT and CDR2 is FQNNGV. CDR3 length equals 15 residues. The V and J ends lost 5 bases and 5 bases, in that order; junction bases with no gene match: 10. The CDR3 loop is CASSLQGSRGDTQYF. The CDR3 coding sequence is TGTGCCAGCAGCCTACAGGGGTCCCGCGGAGATACGCAGTATTTT.

This rearrangement joins TRBV2 to TRBJ2-7; D may be TRBD2 (5 bases). Germline loops: CDR1 SNHLY, CDR2 FYNNEI. V was trimmed by 5 bases and J by 0 bases, leaving 11 bases between them. This CDR3 is 14 amino acids long. The CDR3 DNA follows: TGTGCCAGCAGTTTGGACTTTCCCTCCTACGAGCAGTACTTC. This gives the protein CASSLDFPSYEQYF.

The rearrangement links TRBV5-6 to TRBJ2-1; the D gene is possibly TRBD2 (5 bases). This CDR3 is 15 amino acids long. From germline, CDR1 is SGHDT and CDR2 YYEEEE. Trimming cost V 4 bases and J 6 bases, with 17 bases left between them. The DNA for the CDR3 is TGTGCCAGCAGCGGAGGCATCCGGGATTTCAATGAGCAGTTCTTC. Residues: CASSGGIRDFNEQFF.

This chain joins TRBV19 and TRBJ1-3; TRBD1 is a possible D gene (5 bases). The CDR3 loop spans 14 amino acids. Germline CDR1 LNHDA, CDR2 SQIVND (reference sequence). Trimming cost V 8 bases and J 2 bases, with 13 bases left between them. CDR3 sequence reads: CASHDSGAGNTIYF. CDR3 in DNA: TGTGCCAGTCATGACAGTGGAGCTGGAAACACCATATATTTT.

The DNA of the CDR3 is TGTGCCACCAACGCCGGAGCTAATGGCTACACCTTC. It encodes CATNAGANGYTF. The chain has TRBV28 and TRBJ1-2; D is undetermined. Between the trimmed V and J ends, which lost 10 bases and 6 bases, there was a span of 15 bases. CDR1 is MDHEN, CDR2 SYDVKM, per germline. CDR3 length: 12 residues.

The chain joins TRBV5-4 to TRBJ2-7, with 9 bases matching TRBD1. The germline gives CDR1 SGHNT, CDR2 YYREEE (reference sequence). J lost 5 bases, V lost 4 bases, and 16 bases had no gene match. The CDR3 has 17 amino acids. Here the CDR3 reads CASSPIRSDRGVHEQYF. The CDR3 DNA follows: TGTGCCAGCAGCCCAATCCGATCGGACAGGGGAGTCCACGAGCAGTACTTC.

The chain links TRBV6-1 to TRBJ1-2; D unclear. V lost 1 base, J lost 8 bases, and 14 bases lay in between. The CDR3 sequence is 14 residues long. CDR1 is MNHNS and CDR2 is SASEGT in the germline V gene. CDR3 nucleotide sequence: TGTGCCAGCAGTGAAGGTGGGGATTCGGGAGGCTACACCTTC. This codes for CASSEGGDSGGYTF.

The genes are TRBV5-1 and TRBJ2-1; D may be TRBD2 (5 bases). V was clipped by 1 base and J by 3 bases, with 11 bases between them. CDR1 is SGHRS, CDR2 YFSETQ, per germline. The CDR3 runs 15 residues. The CDR3 protein is CASSLTSPGYNEQFF. In nucleotides, the CDR3 is TGCGCCAGCAGCTTGACTAGTCCCGGCTACAATGAGCAGTTCTTC. Full variable domain (missing parts from reference TRBV5-1 and TRBJ2-1): KAGVTQTPRYLIKTRGQQVTLSCSPISGHRSVSWYQQTPGQGLQFLFEYFSETQRNKGNFPGRFSGRQFSNSRSEMNVSTLELGDSALYLCASSLTSPGYNEQFFGPGTRLTVL.

This clone turned up a few times. The chain joins TRBV6-5 to TRBJ1-1, with a weak D call TRBD1 (6 bases). The V end lost 5 bases, the J end lost 3 bases, and 16 bases lay between the germline ends. CDR3 length: 15 amino acids. Germline V gene data show CDR1 as MNHEY and CDR2 as SVGAGI. The CDR3 is CASSPEQGEDTEAFF. The CDR3, as DNA: TGTGCCAGCAGTCCTGAACAGGGAGAAGACACTGAAGCTTTCTTT.

The V call is TRBV23-1, the J call TRBJ2-1, with TRBD2 matching over 8 bases. TRBV23-1 is filed as an ORF, its function uncertain. There are 20 residues in the CDR3. The V and J ends lost 0 bases and 0 bases, in that order; junction bases with no gene match: 13. CDR3 amino acids: CASSQSRASGGRSSYNEQFF. As DNA, the CDR3 is TGCGCCAGCAGTCAATCCAGGGCGTCGGGAGGGCGGAGCTCCTACAATGAGCAGTTCTTC.